The 23 T cell receptor beta chains below come from one sample, sequenced in a study of shared clonotypes between healthy human individuals. Sequencing used immunoSEQ multiplex PCR; TCRdb keeps in-frame clones, though not all of them. The sample contains some 2,400,000 clones, 90% to 97% of which appear only once. The material sequenced was naive CD4+ T cells sorted from blood. Subset given: CD45RA+ positively selected. The receptors originated from a man aged 18 to 35 in good health.

V and J are TRBV2 and TRBJ2-5; 10 bases match TRBD1. Germline V CDR1 and CDR2: SNHLY, FYNNEI. The CDR3 runs 15 residues. V dropped 6 bases and J dropped 5; count of bases not matched to a gene: 9. CDR3 sequence: CASSRQGAPGETQYF. The CDR3 nucleotides are TGTGCCAGCAGCCGACAGGGGGCTCCGGGGGAGACCCAGTACTTC.

This sequence joins TRBV11-2 and TRBJ2-7; unclear D gene. Trimming cost V 0 bases and J 0 bases, with 9 bases left between them. CDR1 and CDR2 (germline): SGHAT, FQNNGV. CDR3 size: 15 residues. As DNA, the CDR3 is TGTGCCAGCAGCTTAGAACGACACACCTCCTACGAGCAGTACTTC. It translates to CASSLERHTSYEQYF.

The chain has TRBV7-8 and TRBJ1-5; 7 bases agree with TRBD1. Germline loops: CDR1 SGHVS, CDR2 FQNEAQ. V shed 5 bases, J shed 7 bases, and the junction held 14 bases outside the gene matches. The CDR3 is 16 amino acids. The CDR3 loop reads CASSPRSTGVRQPQHF. Here the CDR3 DNA reads TGTGCCAGCAGCCCGAGGTCCACAGGGGTCCGCCAGCCCCAGCATTTT.

The genes are TRBV11-2 and TRBJ1-3; D is unresolved. Germline values: CDR1 SGHAT, CDR2 FQNNGV. The V and J ends lost 4 bases and 0 bases respectively, with 13 bases between them. This CDR3 region has 16 residues. The CDR3 bases are TGTGCCAGCAGCTACGCGGGCAGCTCCTCTGGAAACACCATATATTTT. Protein product: CASSYAGSSSGNTIYF.

This chain uses TRBV28 with TRBJ2-7, with D unresolved. Per the germline V gene, CDR1 is MDHEN and CDR2 is SYDVKM. Deletions cut 10 bases from V and 4 bases from J, with 23 bases between. The CDR3 sequence is 15 residues long. CDR3 DNA sequence: TGTGCCACCCAAGTAGGGTCTTTGATGGGGTACGAGCAGTACTTC. Translated, it gives CATQVGSLMGYEQYF.

This rearrangement joins TRBV2 to TRBJ2-1; D perhaps matches TRBD2 (5 bases). Germline values: CDR1 SNHLY, CDR2 FYNNEI. The CDR3 extends over 14 amino acids. V lost 4 bases and J lost 5, with 12 bases in between. The CDR3 DNA reads as TGTGCCAGCAGTGTTGCAGCGGAAAACAATGAGCAGTTCTTC. This encodes CASSVAAENNEQFF.

The chain links TRBV11-2 to TRBJ1-2; D gene unclear. V was cut by 5 bases and J by 5 bases, with 18 bases left in between. The CDR3 consists of 15 residues. Germline CDR1 and CDR2: SGHAT and FQNNGV. The CDR3 reads CASSPLIWASYGYTF. CDR3 DNA sequence: TGTGCCAGCAGCCCCTTGATCTGGGCATCTTATGGCTACACCTTC.

This chain links TRBV16 with TRBJ1-1; D ambiguous. Trimming removed 2 bases at V and 2 bases at J, with 9 bases between. Per the germline V gene, CDR1 is KGHSY and CDR2 is FQNENV. This CDR3 is built from 14 residues. The CDR3 nucleotides read TGTGCCAGCAGCCAAAGTACAGTTAACACTGAAGCTTTCTTT. Its translation is CASSQSTVNTEAFF.

The J gene is TRBJ2-1, the V gene TRBV2, with 8 bases lining up with TRBD1. Germline V lookup: CDR1 SNHLY, CDR2 FYNNEI. This CDR3 contains 12 residues. Germline trimming cut 6 bases from V and 16 bases from J; bases unmatched to any gene: 11. The chain's CDR3 is CASSYSGTGLFF. DNA of the CDR3: TGTGCCAGCAGCTACTCCGGGACAGGACTTTTCTTC.

V is TRBV6-1 and J is TRBJ2-4; TRBD1 agrees at 9 bases. With 7 bases clipped from V and 8 bases from J, the junction kept 9 bases outside the gene matches. CDR3 size: 14 residues. Germline CDR1 reads MNHNS; CDR2 reads SASEGT. CDR3 amino acids: CASTARDREDIQYF. DNA for the CDR3: TGTGCCAGCACTGCACGGGACAGGGAGGACATTCAGTACTTC.

As for this clone: Other DNA sequences within the sample encode an identical CDR3. The chain joins TRBV15 to TRBJ2-2; weak D call: TRBD2 (7 bases). Germline lookup yields CDR1 LNHNV and CDR2 YYDKDF (reference sequence). Trimming took 9 bases from V and 0 from J, leaving 8 bases between them. The CDR3 loop spans 13 amino acids. CDR3 nucleotide sequence: TGTGCCACGCGGGGGCCGAACACCGGGGAGCTGTTTTTT. It yields the protein CATRGPNTGELFF.

This chain connects TRBV5-1 to TRBJ2-1, with D unclear. V lost 4 bases, J lost 0 bases, and 8 bases lay in between. The V gene's germline CDR1 is SGHRS and CDR2 YFSETQ. CDR3 length equals 14 residues. CDR3 nucleotide sequence: TGCGCCAGCAGCATCGACAACTCCTACAATGAGCAGTTCTTC. Residues: CASSIDNSYNEQFF.

The chain is built from TRBV4-2 and TRBJ2-7; D remains unclear. CDR3 length equals 14 residues. Between the trimmed V and J ends, which lost 0 bases and 6 bases, there was a span of 12 bases. The germline CDR1 and CDR2 sequences are LGHNA and YNFKEQ. The CDR3 nucleotides read TGTGCCAGCAGCCAAGATTTCGCCTCGACCGAGCAGTACTTC. Protein product: CASSQDFASTEQYF.

The rearrangement joins TRBV7-9 to TRBJ2-5; D may be TRBD2 (7 bases). V was pared by 2 bases and J by 1 base, with 14 bases between. CDR3 length: 16 amino acids. Germline V gene data show CDR1 as SEHNR and CDR2 as FQNEAQ (reference sequence). The CDR3 sequence: CASSLIGGGLQETQYF. CDR3 DNA sequence: TGTGCCAGCAGCTTAATAGGCGGGGGCCTCCAAGAGACCCAGTACTTC.

This clone was detected only once. At the DNA level, this CDR3 is encoded by other sequences in the same sample as well. The V and J genes are TRBV6-1 and TRBJ1-5; D uncertain. CDR3 length: 12 amino acids. Per the germline V gene, CDR1 is MNHNS and CDR2 is SASEGT. The V end lost 1 base, the J end lost 6 bases, and 4 bases lay between the germline ends. CDR3 nucleotides: TGTGCCAGCAGTGAAGTTGGTCAGCCCCAGCATTTT. It specifies CASSEVGQPQHF.

The chain combines TRBV7-2 with TRBJ2-1; 9 bases are shared with TRBD1. Germline V lookup: CDR1 SGHTA, CDR2 FQGNSA. The CDR3 is 12 amino acids. After removal of 5 bases from V and 8 bases from J, the junction contained 1 base not matched to a gene. The CDR3 here is CASSTGGHEQFF. DNA of the CDR3: TGTGCCAGCAGCACAGGGGGCCATGAGCAGTTCTTC.

This chain joins TRBV11-2 and TRBJ1-4, with D hard to call. This CDR3 is built from 12 residues. Trimming removed 4 bases from V and 3 bases from J, with 3 bases in between. The germline V gene encodes CDR1 SGHAT and CDR2 FQNNGV. CDR3 in amino acids: CASSWANEKLFF. CDR3 nucleotide sequence: TGTGCCAGCAGCTGGGCTAATGAAAAACTGTTTTTT.

The genes are TRBV15 and TRBJ1-6; D may be TRBD1 (5 bases). Germline values: CDR1 LNHNV, CDR2 YYDKDF (reference sequence). There are 16 residues in the CDR3. Trimming took 0 bases from V and 1 from J, leaving 7 bases between them. Here the CDR3 DNA reads TGTGCCACCAGCAGAGACCCAGGGTCCTATAATTCACCCCTCCACTTT. Protein sequence: CATSRDPGSYNSPLHF.

The table lists this clone with a few counts. The sample carries other DNA sequences with the same CDR3. V is TRBV2 and J is TRBJ1-2; no definite D call. Trimming removed 8 bases at V and 1 base at J, with 8 bases between. Germline CDR1 is SNHLY and CDR2 is FYNNEI. The CDR3 is made up of 12 amino acids. CDR3 DNA sequence: TGTGCCAGCTCTCGGGGTAACTATGGCTACACCTTC. This translates into CASSRGNYGYTF.

This clone has just a few counts. The rearrangement uses TRBV5-4 and TRBJ1-1; D is ambiguous. Germline V lookup: CDR1 SGHNT, CDR2 YYREEE (reference sequence). The CDR3 totals 15 residues. Trimming pared 1 base from V and 4 bases from J, leaving 14 bases between. The CDR3 here is CASSLQWGGLTEAFF. DNA for the CDR3: TGTGCCAGCAGCTTGCAATGGGGAGGGCTCACTGAAGCTTTCTTT.

For this clone: Within the sample, other DNA sequences also encode this same CDR3. V gene TRBV2 combines with J gene TRBJ1-1; D is unclear. V was cut by 4 bases and J by 1 base, with 7 bases left in between. The length of the CDR3 is 13 residues. From germline, CDR1 is SNHLY and CDR2 FYNNEI. CDR3 residues: CASSVRENTEAFF. The CDR3 DNA reads as TGTGCCAGCAGTGTAAGGGAGAACACTGAAGCTTTCTTT.

Concerning this clone itself: This sample also contains other DNA sequences that code for the same CDR3. The chain employs TRBV11-2 and TRBJ1-1; 9 bases agree with TRBD1. The CDR3 length is 14 residues. V shed 3 bases, J shed 1 base, and the junction held 0 bases outside the gene matches. The germline CDR1 and CDR2 sequences are SGHAT and FQNNGV. CDR3 sequence reads: CASSLTGGNTEAFF. CDR3 sequence (DNA): TGTGCCAGCAGCTTGACAGGGGGGAACACTGAAGCTTTCTTT.

This clone was seen once. V is TRBV6-5 and J is TRBJ2-5; D call uncertain. CDR3 length equals 15 residues. Germline V gene lookup returns CDR1 MNHEY and CDR2 SVGAGI. V lost 2 bases and J lost 0, with 10 bases in between. The CDR3 DNA is TGTGCCAGCAGTTACGACTTTTCCTACCAAGAGACCCAGTACTTC. Encoded protein: CASSYDFSYQETQYF.